These 25 T cell receptor beta chains came from one sample sequenced in a study of T cell changes during pregnancy in multiple sclerosis. TCRdb's table, derived via immunoSEQ multiplex PCR, lists solely in-frame clones and lacks some. The sample shows 78,000 or so clones, around 92% of them seen only once. The sequenced sample was peripheral blood, obtained before pregnancy. These receptors were collected from a female donor with multiple sclerosis, enrolled in a pregnancy study.

The CDR3 nucleotides are TGTGCCAGCAGTTACTCCGGGACCTACGAGCAGTACTTC. It specifies CASSYSGTYEQYF. This chain connects TRBV6-5 to TRBJ2-7; perhaps TRBD2 as D (5 bases). The CDR3 sequence is 13 residues long. Trimming took 0 bases from V and 2 from J, leaving 5 bases between them. Germline V gene sequence: CDR1 MNHEY, CDR2 SVGAGI.

The V call is TRBV18, the J call TRBJ2-5; possibly TRBD2 for D (6 bases). CDR3 length equals 19 residues. V lost 0 bases to trimming and J lost 2 bases, with 22 bases between them. Germline CDR1 and CDR2: KGHSH and LQKENI. The CDR3, as DNA: TGTGCCAGCTCACCACCGAAGGGTCCCACACGGACTAATCAAGAGACCCAGTACTTC. Protein product: CASSPPKGPTRTNQETQYF.

This clone has only one observation. This chain links TRBV2 with TRBJ1-2; 7 nucleotides agree with TRBD1. Germline lookup yields CDR1 SNHLY and CDR2 FYNNEI. CDR3 size: 14 residues. Germline trimming cut 5 bases from V and 4 bases from J; bases unmatched to any gene: 7. This CDR3 is CASSNPGTVYGYTF. CDR3 DNA sequence: TGTGCCAGCAGTAATCCCGGGACAGTCTATGGCTACACCTTC.

A word on this clone: The sample carries other DNA sequences with the same CDR3. The genes are TRBV5-1 and TRBJ2-7; 9 bases line up with TRBD1. The trim removed 0 bases at V and 7 bases at J, leaving 2 bases unmatched. CDR3 length: 13 residues. The germline V gene encodes CDR1 SGHRS and CDR2 YFSETQ. The CDR3 loop is CASSLDRGREQYF. The CDR3 nucleotides are TGCGCCAGCAGCTTGGACAGGGGGCGAGAGCAGTACTTC.

The chain is built from TRBV6-5 and TRBJ2-7; 9 nucleotides align to TRBD2. Unmatched junction bases numbered 6, after V lost 2 bases and J lost 4 bases. The germline V gene encodes CDR1 MNHEY and CDR2 SVGAGI. The CDR3 extends over 15 amino acids. The CDR3 sequence: CASSYETSGSYEQYF. In DNA form, the CDR3 reads TGTGCCAGCAGTTACGAGACTAGCGGAAGTTACGAGCAGTACTTC.

This sequence joins TRBV7-8 and TRBJ1-2; weak D call: TRBD1 (5 bases). V was cut by 5 bases and J by 8 bases, with 18 bases left in between. The CDR3 length is 14 residues. Germline CDR1 and CDR2: SGHVS and FQNEAQ. CDR3 amino acids: CASSLQEYSEGYTF. Written as DNA, the CDR3 is TGTGCCAGCAGCCTACAGGAATACAGCGAGGGCTACACCTTC. Filled out from reference TRBV7-8 and TRBJ1-2, the complete variable domain reads GAGVSQSPRYKVAKRGQDVALRCDPISGHVSLFWYQQALGQGPEFLTYFQNEAQLDKSGLPSDRFFAERPEGSVSTLKIQRTQQEDSAVYLCASSLQEYSEGYTFGSGTRLTVV.

Only a few counts were recorded for this clone. CDR3 sequence: CASSQRRAGGYTF. Here the CDR3 DNA reads TGTGCCAGCAGTCAACGCCGCGCCGGGGGCTACACCTTC. This chain links TRBV6-5 with TRBJ1-2; D call uncertain. The germline gives CDR1 MNHEY, CDR2 SVGAGI. The CDR3 totals 13 residues. The V end was cut by 5 bases, the J end by 8 bases, with 15 bases between.

The V call is TRBV2, the J call TRBJ2-3; TRBD2 matches at 10 bases. The CDR3 runs to 14 residues. The germline CDR1 and CDR2 sequences are SNHLY and FYNNEI. V was pared by 7 bases and J by 5 bases, with 6 bases of the junction left unmatched. CDR3 amino acids: CASISGGAVDTQYF. CDR3 nucleotide sequence: TGTGCCAGCATAAGCGGGGGGGCCGTAGATACGCAGTATTTT.

V usage is TRBV7-2 and J usage is TRBJ2-3; possible D gene TRBD2, 6 bases. In germline, CDR1 is SGHTA, CDR2 FQGNSA. The CDR3 is 19 residues long. V shed 1 base and J shed 0 bases, with 20 bases lying between them. CDR3 sequence (DNA): TGTGCCAGCAGCTTAGGTCGTCGGGGGTCGGCGCGGAGCACAGATACGCAGTATTTT. Translated: CASSLGRRGSARSTDTQYF. Using reference TRBV7-2 and TRBJ2-3 for the parts outside the CDR3, the full variable domain is GAGVSQSPSNKVTEKGKDVELRCDPISGHTALYWYRQSLGQGLEFLIYFQGNSAPDKSGLPSDRFSAERTGGSVSTLTIQRTQQEDSAVYLCASSLGRRGSARSTDTQYFGPGTRLTVL.

This clone has only one observation. Here the CDR3 reads CASRWGPAGTGELFF. Here the CDR3 DNA reads TGTGCCAGCAGATGGGGGCCCGCCGGCACCGGGGAGCTGTTTTTT. The gene calls are TRBV7-9 and TRBJ2-2; the D gene is possibly TRBD1 (6 bases). V was shortened by 6 bases and J by 4 bases, with 15 bases between the two germline ends. CDR3 length: 15 amino acids. Per the germline V gene, CDR1 is SEHNR and CDR2 is FQNEAQ (reference sequence).

This rearrangement joins TRBV19 to TRBJ1-5, with 7 nucleotides matching TRBD1. J gave up 10 bases and V 2 bases, and 14 bases lay outside the gene matches. The CDR3 is 16 residues long. Germline CDR1 reads LNHDA; CDR2 reads SQIVND (reference sequence). The DNA of the CDR3 is TGTGCCAGTAGTATACCGGGACAGATCGATTTGGGCCCCCAGCATTTT. Amino acid sequence: CASSIPGQIDLGPQHF.

This chain joins TRBV5-1 and TRBJ1-1; 9 bases align to TRBD1. The V and J ends lost 4 bases and 5 bases, in that order; junction bases with no gene match: 6. The CDR3 spans 14 residues. From germline, CDR1 is SGHRS and CDR2 YFSETQ. CDR3: CASSLGQGRTEAFF. CDR3 nucleotides: TGCGCCAGCAGCCTGGGACAGGGTCGGACTGAAGCTTTCTTT.

The sample holds one count of this clone. Other DNA sequences of this sample code for an identical CDR3. The CDR3 here is CASSLDINTEAFF. In DNA, the CDR3 is TGCGCCAGCAGCTTGGACATTAACACTGAAGCTTTCTTT. This chain uses TRBV5-1 with TRBJ1-1; D gene unclear. V dropped 0 bases and J dropped 2 bases, with 5 bases sitting between them. The CDR3 contains 13 residues. Germline values: CDR1 SGHRS, CDR2 YFSETQ.

The chain recombines TRBV27 with TRBJ2-7, with D maybe TRBD1 (5 bases). CDR1 and CDR2 (germline): MNHEY, SMNVEV (reference sequence). Deletions cut 2 bases from V and 5 bases from J, with 10 bases between. The CDR3 sequence is 13 residues long. CDR3 DNA: TGTGCCAGCAGTTTAAGCAGGGTTGACGAGCAGTACTTC. Its translation: CASSLSRVDEQYF.

This chain connects TRBV5-4 to TRBJ1-1; 8 nucleotides agree with TRBD1. V lost 0 bases and J lost 4; bases outside the gene matches: 5. Germline-derived CDR1 and CDR2 are SGHNT and YYREEE (reference sequence). This CDR3 contains 15 residues. CDR3 loop: CASSLGTGTLTEAFF. The CDR3 nucleotides are TGTGCCAGCAGCTTGGGGACAGGGACCCTCACTGAAGCTTTCTTT.

V gene TRBV5-1 combines with J gene TRBJ2-3; TRBD1 might be the D (6 bases). Germline V gene lookup returns CDR1 SGHRS and CDR2 YFSETQ. V was clipped by 2 bases and J by 0 bases, with 13 bases between them. This CDR3 contains 16 residues. The CDR3 region is CASSLIGGSSTDTQYF. CDR3 DNA sequence: TGCGCCAGCAGCTTAATAGGGGGTTCTAGCACAGATACGCAGTATTTT. Supplemented by reference TRBV5-1 and TRBJ2-3, the full variable domain reads KAGVTQTPRYLIKTRGQQVTLSCSPISGHRSVSWYQQTPGQGLQFLFEYFSETQRNKGNFPGRFSGRQFSNSRSEMNVSTLELGDSALYLCASSLIGGSSTDTQYFGPGTRLTVL.

The rearrangement joins TRBV27 to TRBJ1-1, with D possibly TRBD1 on 5 matching bases. V was trimmed by 4 bases and J by 0 bases, leaving 12 bases between them. The CDR3 is 15 amino acids. Per germline, CDR1 MNHEY and CDR2 SMNVEV (reference sequence). This CDR3 reads CASSSRVRMNTEAFF. DNA of the CDR3: TGTGCCAGCAGTTCCAGGGTTAGAATGAACACTGAAGCTTTCTTT.

This chain connects TRBV19 to TRBJ1-3, with 8 bases identical to TRBD1. V lost 4 bases and J lost 2; bases outside the gene matches: 4. CDR1 is LNHDA, CDR2 SQIVND, per germline (reference sequence). This CDR3 has 15 amino acids. This CDR3 reads CASSSQTGAGNTIYF. The CDR3 nucleotides are TGTGCCAGTAGTAGCCAGACAGGGGCTGGAAACACCATATATTTT.

The chain joins TRBV7-6 to TRBJ1-1; D uncertain. Trimming cost V 0 bases and J 1 base, with 3 bases left between them. The CDR3 totals 13 residues. CDR1 SGHVS and CDR2 FNYEAQ come from the germline V gene. The CDR3: CASSLARNTEAFF. The CDR3 bases are TGTGCCAGCAGCTTAGCCAGGAACACTGAAGCTTTCTTT.

This clone was observed a handful of times. The V gene is TRBV19, the J gene TRBJ1-5; TRBD1 might be the D (6 bases). Germline V gene lookup returns CDR1 LNHDA and CDR2 SQIVND (reference sequence). This CDR3 is 15 amino acids long. V gave up 9 bases and J gave up 7 bases, with 22 bases separating them. Here the CDR3 DNA reads TGTGCCAGCGGGATTATACAGGGAACAGGACAGCCCCAGCATTTT. Protein product: CASGIIQGTGQPQHF.

The rearrangement joins TRBV15 to TRBJ2-7, with a tentative D call TRBD1 (6 bases). V gave up 2 bases and J gave up 3 bases, with 11 bases separating them. This CDR3 comprises 14 residues. Germline-derived CDR1 and CDR2 are LNHNV and YYDKDF (reference sequence). The CDR3 loop reads CATSRRDTFYEQYF. The CDR3 DNA sequence: TGTGCCACCAGCAGAAGGGACACCTTCTACGAGCAGTACTTC.

Here the CDR3 DNA reads TGTGCCAGCAGCGAACCACTAGCGGGGGGGCCGAATACGCAGTATTTT. It yields the protein CASSEPLAGGPNTQYF. The chain uses TRBV9 and TRBJ2-3, with TRBD2 matching 13 bases. There are 16 residues in the CDR3. Looked up from germline, CDR1 is SGDLS and CDR2 is YYNGEE. V gave up 3 bases and J gave up 7 bases; unmatched junction bases: 8.

The V and J genes are TRBV6-1 and TRBJ2-7; TRBD2 aligns across 9 bases. Germline trimming cut 3 bases from V and 9 bases from J; bases unmatched to any gene: 12. Germline V lookup: CDR1 MNHNS, CDR2 SASEGT. The CDR3 loop spans 15 amino acids. The CDR3 loop reads CASSETGLAIGWQYF. The CDR3 nucleotides read TGTGCCAGCAGTGAGACCGGACTAGCGATCGGGTGGCAGTACTTC.

The CDR3 sequence: CASSLGQGITEAFF. In DNA form, the CDR3 reads TGTGCCAGCAGCTTGGGACAGGGGATAACTGAAGCTTTCTTT. This chain connects TRBV13 to TRBJ1-1; TRBD1 matches at 10 bases. V was pared by 3 bases and J by 5 bases, with 3 bases of the junction left unmatched. The CDR3 covers 14 residues. Germline values: CDR1 PRHDT, CDR2 FYEKMQ (reference sequence).

Concerning this clone itself: One junction end does not reproduce the germline sequence, and a read error may be involved. This chain links TRBV7-7 with TRBJ2-2; maybe TRBD1 (5 bases). The germline V gene has CDR1 SSHAT and CDR2 FNYEAQ (reference sequence). CDR3 length: 17 amino acids. The CDR3 loop reads CASSPIETVSNTGELFF. The CDR3 DNA is TGTGCTAGCAGCCCTATAGAGACAGTGTCGAACACCGGGGAGCTGTTTTTT.